The 7 T cell receptor beta chains given below trace back to one sample, sequenced in a study of cytomegalovirus exposure and HLA in healthy donors. Sequencing used immunoSEQ multiplex PCR; TCRdb keeps in-frame clones, though not all of them. The sample contains a few hundred thousand clones, 86% of which appear only once. The material sequenced was PBMCs. The origin of the receptors is a woman between 18 and 29 years old in good health and CMV-seronegative.

The V gene is TRBV30, the J gene TRBJ2-5, with 10 bases aligning to TRBD1. Germline V gives CDR1 GTSNPN, CDR2 SVGIG (reference sequence). CDR3 length: 16 residues. With V trimmed by 0 bases and J by 5 bases, 9 bases remained unmatched. The CDR3 sequence is CAWSVFGQGVGETQYF. The CDR3 coding sequence is TGTGCCTGGAGTGTATTTGGACAGGGGGTAGGGGAGACCCAGTACTTC.

This chain uses TRBV10-1 with TRBJ2-7; D may be TRBD1 (6 bases). Germline V gene data show CDR1 as WNHNN and CDR2 as SYGVQD (reference sequence). Trimming cost V 1 base and J 1 base, with 11 bases left between them. This CDR3 has 15 amino acids. DNA of the CDR3: TGCGCCAGCAGTGAGTATTTGGGGGCTTCCTACGAGCAGTACTTC. Protein product: CASSEYLGASYEQYF.

This chain links TRBV27 with TRBJ1-2; D possibly corresponds to TRBD1 (5 bases). The CDR3 covers 13 residues. The V end was cut by 5 bases, the J end by 4 bases, with 11 bases between. Per the germline V gene, CDR1 is MNHEY and CDR2 is SMNVEV (reference sequence). CDR3 region: CASSKQESYGYTF. The CDR3, as DNA: TGTGCCAGCAGTAAACAGGAAAGCTATGGCTACACCTTC.

The CDR3 sequence is CASSRHDTLEQYF. The CDR3 DNA reads as TGTGCCAGCAGCCGACACGACACCCTTGAGCAGTACTTC. The chain has TRBV7-9 and TRBJ2-7; the D is unclear. Looked up from germline, CDR1 is SEHNR and CDR2 is FQNEAQ (reference sequence). The CDR3 has 13 amino acids. The V end lost 5 bases, the J end lost 7 bases, and 15 bases lay between the germline ends. Filled out from reference TRBV7-9 and TRBJ2-7, the complete variable domain reads DTGVSQNPRHKITKRGQNVTFRCDPISEHNRLYWYRQTLGQGPEFLTYFQNEAQLEKSRLLSDRFSAERPKGSFSTLEIQRTEQGDSAMYLCASSRHDTLEQYFGPGTRLTVT.

The V gene is TRBV5-1, the J gene TRBJ1-1, with D possibly matching TRBD1 (6 bases). Germline CDR1 is SGHRS and CDR2 is YFSETQ. There are 15 residues in the CDR3. With 5 bases removed from V and 3 bases from J, the gap between germline ends came to 17 bases. The CDR3, as DNA: TGCGCCAGCAGTCGGACTGAACAGGGTTACACTGAAGCTTTCTTT. This sequence encodes CASSRTEQGYTEAFF.

The J gene is TRBJ1-4, the V gene TRBV6-1; maybe TRBD1 (5 bases). Germline CDR1 is MNHNS and CDR2 is SASEGT. V lost 4 bases and J 7 bases, leaving 7 bases between the germline ends. This CDR3 is 12 amino acids long. CDR3 loop: CASSVDSEKLFF. The CDR3 coding sequence is TGTGCCAGCAGTGTAGACAGTGAAAAACTGTTTTTT.

The rearrangement joins TRBV7-8 to TRBJ2-7; D is possibly TRBD2 (7 bases). CDR1 and CDR2 (germline): SGHVS, FQNEAQ. The V end lost 5 bases, the J end lost 3 bases, and 23 bases lay between the germline ends. The length of the CDR3 is 17 residues. The CDR3: CASSLPRGGAIGYEQYF. DNA for the CDR3: TGTGCCAGCAGCCTTCCTCGTGGGGGGGCCATCGGCTACGAGCAGTACTTC. The entire variable domain, with the rest obtained from reference TRBV7-8 and TRBJ2-7, is as follows: GAGVSQSPRYKVAKRGQDVALRCDPISGHVSLFWYQQALGQGPEFLTYFQNEAQLDKSGLPSDRFFAERPEGSVSTLKIQRTQQEDSAVYLCASSLPRGGAIGYEQYFGPGTRLTVT.